This TCR beta chain derives from a study of T cells in Graves' hyperthyroidism and ophthalmopathy. This clonotype was observed many times. Disease duration under 2 months; hyperthyroidism patients were aged 18 to 65. Germline V gene sequence: CDR1 SGHVS, CDR2 FQNEAQ. The CDR3 is 15 amino acids. The V gene lost 0 bases and the J gene lost 2 bases, with 8 bases spanning the gap. Template material for amplifying TCR beta CDR3 regions consisted of RNA transcripts. Using the HTBI primer set, a first-round RT-PCR was run on the TCR CDR3. TCRdb re-derived calls from the multiplex PCR reads in MiXCR, one entry per CDR3 protein. This sample has about 350,000 distinct CDR3 sequences; around 13% occur once, and the top ten carry around 25%.

The chain joins TRBV7-8 to TRBJ2-1; D is tentatively TRBD1 or TRBD2 (5 bases each). The origin of this receptor is a woman in her thirties with Graves' hyperthyroidism. The specimen sequenced was blood. The DNA for the CDR3 is TGTGCCAGCAGCTTAGCGGGGGATCCCTACAATGAGCAGTTCTTC. Translating gives CASSLAGDPYNEQFF.